These 17 T cell receptor beta chains were sequenced from one sample in a study of metastatic and nonmetastatic thyroid tumors. TCRdb re-processed the PCR reads through MiXCR. The data show approximately 20,000 clones, about 15% seen once. No treatment had been given to any patient before thyroid surgery. The sequenced sample was blood. Source of these receptors: a female donor with papillary thyroid cancer or a benign thyroid nodule (not recorded which). Some clones in this sample may be carry-over from other donors' samples.

The chain has TRBV5-1 and TRBJ2-5, with 15 bases matching TRBD2. The trim removed 3 bases at V and 5 bases at J, leaving 5 bases unmatched. Germline V gene lookup returns CDR1 SGHRS and CDR2 YFSETQ. The CDR3 loop spans 16 amino acids. CDR3 amino acids: CASSWTSGRAGETQYF. In DNA form, the CDR3 reads TGCGCCAGCAGCTGGACTAGCGGGAGGGCCGGGGAGACCCAGTACTTC.

This clone counts as medium-sized (0.01 to 0.1%). The J gene is TRBJ2-7, the V gene TRBV20-1; weak D call: TRBD1 (6 bases). The CDR3 consists of 13 residues. Germline V gives CDR1 DFQATT, CDR2 SNEGSKA (reference sequence). The DNA of the CDR3 is TGCAGCTCCTCCGGGACACTCTCCTACGAGCAGTACTTC. It codes for CSSSGTLSYEQYF.

J is TRBJ2-1 and V is TRBV28, with D possibly being TRBD2 (6 bases). V was clipped by 5 bases and J by 9 bases, with 17 bases between them. Germline values: CDR1 MDHEN, CDR2 SYDVKM. The CDR3 runs to 14 residues. CDR3 bases: TGTGCCAGCAGTCCACCCGGGAGTAAAACTGAGCAGTTCTTC. Translation gives CASSPPGSKTEQFF.

By share, this clone counts as medium-sized. The chain combines TRBV6-1 with TRBJ2-1; the match to TRBD2 covers 7 bases. CDR1 and CDR2 from the germline V gene are MNHNS and SASEGT. This CDR3 contains 15 residues. Trimming took 10 bases from V and 10 from J; bases not matched to a gene: 19. The CDR3 coding sequence is TGTGCCACCACCGTCGCGTTTAGCGGGCTTAGGGAGCAGTTCTTC. Its translation is CATTVAFSGLREQFF.

This clone was counted ten times or more. This chain uses TRBV5-1 with TRBJ2-1; 7 bases are a match to TRBD2. In germline, CDR1 is SGHRS, CDR2 YFSETQ. The CDR3 contains 15 residues. Trimming at V came to 1 base and at J to 4 bases, leaving 5 bases not matched to a gene. This chain's CDR3 is CASSLRERGYNEQFF. The CDR3 coding sequence is TGCGCCAGCAGCTTGCGCGAGCGGGGATACAATGAGCAGTTCTTC.

This clone was detected a few times. A junction end diverges from the germline sequence, so it may reflect a read error. This chain connects TRBV18 to TRBJ2-2, with D uncertain. The CDR3 consists of 14 residues. CDR1 is KGHSH, CDR2 LQKENI, per germline. The CDR3 is CASSRLGNAGELFF. The CDR3 DNA reads TGTGCCAGCTCACGGTTAGGGAACGCCGGGGAGCTGTTTTTT.

Ten or more counts support this clone. The CDR3 DNA follows: TGCGCCAGCAGCGGAAGGACAGGGGGAACCTCCTACAATGAGCAGTTCTTC. Encoded protein: CASSGRTGGTSYNEQFF. The chain carries TRBV5-1 and TRBJ2-1, with 10 nucleotides matching TRBD1. Per the germline V gene, CDR1 is SGHRS and CDR2 is YFSETQ. V lost 4 bases and J lost 0; bases outside the gene matches: 7. The CDR3 sequence is 17 residues long.

This clone was observed at least ten times. J is TRBJ2-5 and V is TRBV29-1; the D gene is possibly TRBD2 (5 bases). Germline V gene data show CDR1 as SQVTM and CDR2 as ANQGSEA. V lost 0 bases and J 6 bases, leaving 11 bases between the germline ends. The CDR3 is made up of 13 amino acids. In DNA, the CDR3 is TGCAGCGTTGAAGATTTTAGCGTGAAGACCCAGTACTTC. Translated, it gives CSVEDFSVKTQYF.

This clone came up a few times. This chain links TRBV28 with TRBJ1-1, with D possibly TRBD1 on 5 matching bases. Looked up from germline, CDR1 is MDHEN and CDR2 is SYDVKM. Trimming removed 2 bases from V and 7 bases from J, with 14 bases in between. CDR3 length: 14 amino acids. DNA for the CDR3: TGTGCCAGCAGTTTAGCGGCCGGGGGACTTGAAGCTTTCTTT. Its translation: CASSLAAGGLEAFF.

The chain uses TRBV6-9 and TRBJ2-1; D unresolved. The DNA end is more similar to TRBJ2-5, so the J call may be wrong. The CDR3 length is 16 residues. Germline V CDR1 and CDR2: MNHGY, SVAAGI. CDR3 sequence: CASSIGPTVLGETQYF. In DNA form, the CDR3 reads TGTGCCAGCAGTATAGGCCCTACAGTTCTGGGGGAGACCCAGTACTTC.

This clone was observed at least ten times. CDR3 coding DNA: TGTGCCAGCAGCACCCTGGGGGGTACTGAAGCTTTCTTT. The encoded protein is CASSTLGGTEAFF. This rearrangement joins TRBV7-8 to TRBJ1-1; tentatively, D is TRBD1 (5 bases). CDR1 is SGHVS and CDR2 is FQNEAQ in the germline V gene. V dropped 5 bases and J dropped 5 bases, with 12 bases sitting between them. The CDR3 sequence is 13 residues long.

This clone has ten or more counts. CDR3 nucleotides: TGTGCCAGCAGTGCGGGAGAGCTCTACAATGAGCAGTTCTTC. This translates into CASSAGELYNEQFF. This rearrangement joins TRBV6-4 to TRBJ2-1; the D gene is possibly TRBD2 (6 bases). V was shortened by 4 bases and J by 3 bases, with 10 bases between the two germline ends. The CDR3 length is 14 residues. The V gene's germline CDR1 is MRHNA and CDR2 SNTAGT.

This clone is labeled as medium-sized. CDR3 nucleotides: TGTGCCAGCAGTTCGGTATCTTGGGGCTACACCTTC. It is translated as CASSSVSWGYTF. The V gene is TRBV6-1, the J gene TRBJ1-2; D remains unclear. V lost 5 bases to trimming and J lost 8 bases, with 12 bases between them. Per the germline V gene, CDR1 is MNHNS and CDR2 is SASEGT. This CDR3 region has 12 residues.

This clone was detected many times. The J gene is TRBJ2-5, the V gene TRBV28; D is possibly TRBD2 (5 bases). Germline-derived CDR1 and CDR2 are MDHEN and SYDVKM. The CDR3 runs 14 residues. Trimming left V 5 bases short and J 2 bases short, with 12 bases between. For the CDR3, the DNA is TGTGCCAGCAGTAAAATAAGCGGACAAGAGACCCAGTACTTC. Its translation: CASSKISGQETQYF.

In its sample, this clone was seen many times. The chain couples TRBV4-2 to TRBJ2-3; 7 positions agree with TRBD2. Germline-derived CDR1 and CDR2 are LGHNA and YNFKEQ. CDR3 size: 16 residues. V shed 0 bases, J shed 6 bases, and the junction held 9 bases outside the gene matches. CDR3 region: CASSQDEAGDGDTQYF. Here the CDR3 DNA reads TGTGCCAGCAGCCAAGATGAGGCGGGAGATGGTGATACGCAGTATTTT.

The sample holds many counts of this clone. This chain links TRBV5-1 with TRBJ2-3; D gene unclear. There are 15 residues in the CDR3. Germline V lookup: CDR1 SGHRS, CDR2 YFSETQ. With 4 bases removed from V and 0 bases from J, the gap between germline ends came to 12 bases. The CDR3 sequence is CASSQAAISTDTQYF. Written as DNA, the CDR3 is TGCGCCAGCAGCCAGGCGGCTATTAGCACAGATACGCAGTATTTT.

This clone was counted at least ten times. The rearrangement uses TRBV20-1 and TRBJ2-6; D not resolved. Germline V gene data show CDR1 as DFQATT and CDR2 as SNEGSKA (reference sequence). The CDR3 runs 14 residues. Trimming pared 3 bases from V and 0 bases from J, leaving 6 bases between. CDR3 residues: CSASRISGANVLTF. DNA of the CDR3: TGCAGTGCTAGTCGCATCTCTGGGGCCAACGTCCTGACTTTC.